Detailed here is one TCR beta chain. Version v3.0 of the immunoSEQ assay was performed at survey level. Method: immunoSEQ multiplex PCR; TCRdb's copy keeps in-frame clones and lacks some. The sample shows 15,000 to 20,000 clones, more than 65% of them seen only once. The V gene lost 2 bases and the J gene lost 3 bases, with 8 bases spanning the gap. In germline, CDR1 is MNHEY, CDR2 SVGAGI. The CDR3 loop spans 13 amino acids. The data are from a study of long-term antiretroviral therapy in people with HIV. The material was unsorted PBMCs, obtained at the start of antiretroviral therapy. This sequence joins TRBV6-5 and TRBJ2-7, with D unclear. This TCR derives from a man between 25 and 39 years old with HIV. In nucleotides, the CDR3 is TGTGCCAGCAGTTACGGGCAGGTCTACGAGCAGTACTTC. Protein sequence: CASSYGQVYEQYF.